A single sample gave rise to the 32 T cell receptor beta chains below, sequenced in a study of OX40 agonist ivuxolimab in advanced cancers. The protocol was immunoSEQ multiplex PCR, while the TCRdb copy is restricted to in-frame clones and leaves out a portion. Here the sample spans tens of thousands of clones, 70% to 80% being singletons. Sequencing used CD4+ or CD8+ T cells sorted from blood, obtained in a trial of the OX40 agonist ivuxolimab. All receptors come from an adult with an advanced solid tumor such as melanoma, head and neck, liver or kidney cancer.

This chain connects TRBV6-6 to TRBJ1-1; D gene ambiguous. The CDR3 loop spans 13 amino acids. Trimming left V 3 bases short and J 11 bases short, with 16 bases between. Germline CDR1 MNHNY, CDR2 SVGAGI (reference sequence). The CDR3 DNA reads as TGTGCCAGCAGTTATCGCGGGCCTATCGGGGCTTTCTTT. Residues: CASSYRGPIGAFF.

This sequence joins TRBV4-2 and TRBJ1-5; D remains ambiguous. The CDR3 totals 12 residues. CDR1 and CDR2 from the germline V gene are LGHNA and YNFKEQ. Trimming pared 5 bases from V and 6 bases from J, leaving 8 bases between. CDR3 loop: CASSLLGQPQHF. The CDR3 bases are TGTGCCAGCAGCTTGTTGGGTCAGCCCCAGCATTTT.

This clone showed up just a few times. The V and J genes are TRBV7-3 and TRBJ2-3, with TRBD2 matching over 11 bases. Germline lookup yields CDR1 SGHTA and CDR2 FQGTGA. The CDR3 is 16 amino acids. Losses at the gene ends were 7 bases for V and 6 bases for J; bases not matched to a gene: 12. This CDR3 is CASTPLAGGPQDTQYF. CDR3 DNA sequence: TGTGCCAGCACCCCTTTAGCGGGGGGGCCTCAGGATACGCAGTATTTT.

Points on this clone: The junction departs from germline at one end; a sequencing error may be responsible. This chain uses TRBV7-7 with TRBJ2-1; D not resolved. CDR1 is SSHAT and CDR2 is FNYEAQ in the germline V gene (reference sequence). CDR3 length: 15 residues. CDR3 protein: CASSPQRDSYNEQFF. Written as DNA, the CDR3 is TGTGCTAGCAGCCCACAGAGAGACTCCTACAATGAGCAGTTCTTC.

This CDR3 is CASSLARVETGELFF. CDR3 DNA sequence: TGTGCCAGCAGCTTGGCCAGGGTGGAGACCGGGGAGCTGTTTTTT. The chain recombines TRBV5-4 with TRBJ2-2, with D perhaps TRBD1 (5 bases). The V and J ends lost 0 bases and 5 bases respectively, with 11 bases between them. The CDR3 length is 15 residues. CDR1 is SGHNT and CDR2 is YYREEE in the germline V gene (reference sequence). The full variable domain, with the rest looked up from reference TRBV5-4 and TRBJ2-2, is ETGVTQSPTHLIKTRGQQVTLRCSSQSGHNTVSWYQQALGQGPQFIFQYYREEENGRGNFPPRFSGLQFPNYSSELNVNALELDDSALYLCASSLARVETGELFFGEGSRLTVL.

The chain recombines TRBV5-6 with TRBJ2-3; the match to TRBD1 covers 7 bases. The junction had 12 bases not matched to a gene; V was cut back by 2 bases and J by 0 bases. The CDR3 runs to 18 residues. The germline V gene has CDR1 SGHDT and CDR2 YYEEEE. The CDR3 bases are TGTGCCAGCAGCTTTGGGACAGCGAGGCTCCTGAGCACAGATACGCAGTATTTT. This encodes CASSFGTARLLSTDTQYF.

The V and J genes are TRBV10-3 and TRBJ2-7; tentatively, D is TRBD1 or TRBD2 (5 bases each). This CDR3 comprises 13 residues. V was clipped by 2 bases and J by 4 bases, with 9 bases between them. Germline CDR1 and CDR2: ENHRY and SYGVKD. This CDR3 is CAISEGTDYEQYF. CDR3 DNA sequence: TGTGCCATCAGTGAGGGGACGGATTACGAGCAGTACTTC.

For the CDR3, the DNA is TGCGCCAGCAGCTTAGGAGCGGGGTACAATGAGCAGTTCTTC. This codes for CASSLGAGYNEQFF. The chain has TRBV5-1 and TRBJ2-1; 7 nucleotides agree with TRBD2. J lost 4 bases, V lost 2 bases, and 3 bases had no gene match. CDR1 and CDR2 from the germline V gene are SGHRS and YFSETQ. The CDR3 is made up of 14 amino acids. Looking up the rest from reference TRBV5-1 and TRBJ2-1 gives the full variable domain: KAGVTQTPRYLIKTRGQQVTLSCSPISGHRSVSWYQQTPGQGLQFLFEYFSETQRNKGNFPGRFSGRQFSNSRSEMNVSTLELGDSALYLCASSLGAGYNEQFFGPGTRLTVL.

This clone was seen a handful of times. V gene TRBV30 combines with J gene TRBJ1-5; D unresolved. V dropped 5 bases and J dropped 5 bases, with 13 bases sitting between them. This CDR3 has 13 amino acids. Germline CDR1 GTSNPN, CDR2 SVGIG (reference sequence). Here the CDR3 DNA reads TGTGCCTGGGGGCGAGGGAAAGATCAGCCCCAGCATTTT. Protein product: CAWGRGKDQPQHF. Supplemented by reference TRBV30 and TRBJ1-5, the full variable domain reads SQTIHQWPATLVQPVGSPLSLECTVEGTSNPNLYWYRQAAGRGLQLLFYSVGIGQISSEVPQNLSASRPQDRQFILSSKKLLLSDSGFYLCAWGRGKDQPQHFGDGTRLSIL.

In this sample, this clone turned up a few times. V and J are TRBV7-6 and TRBJ2-1; D is possibly TRBD2 (7 bases). CDR1 and CDR2 (germline): SGHVS, FNYEAQ. Between the trimmed V and J ends, which lost 1 base and 8 bases, there was a span of 18 bases. The CDR3 sequence is 16 residues long. Here the CDR3 reads CASSLGGGRLSHEQFF. CDR3 bases: TGTGCCAGCAGCTTAGGGGGGGGCCGATTATCCCATGAGCAGTTCTTC.

The chain uses TRBV27 and TRBJ2-2; TRBD2 matches at 10 bases. Germline CDR1 MNHEY, CDR2 SMNVEV (reference sequence). Trimming at V came to 6 bases and at J to 2 bases, leaving 6 bases not matched to a gene. This CDR3 is built from 16 residues. The CDR3 DNA reads as TGTGCCAGCAGGGCGTTAGCGGGAGGAAACACCGGGGAGCTGTTTTTT. Its translation is CASRALAGGNTGELFF.

The chain has TRBV6-1 and TRBJ2-5; D uncertain. Germline CDR1 reads MNHNS; CDR2 reads SASEGT. V dropped 6 bases and J dropped 5 bases, with 7 bases sitting between them. The CDR3 contains 11 residues. The DNA for the CDR3 is TGTGCCAGCAGACAGTCTGAGACCCAGTACTTC. Encoded protein: CASRQSETQYF.

V gene TRBV7-6 combines with J gene TRBJ2-5; 9 bases are shared with TRBD2. From germline, CDR1 is SGHVS and CDR2 FNYEAQ. The junction had 11 bases not matched to a gene; V was cut back by 5 bases and J by 4 bases. The CDR3 extends over 16 amino acids. The CDR3 spells CASSHQSGGYLETQYF. Written as DNA, the CDR3 is TGTGCCAGCAGCCATCAGAGCGGGGGGTACCTAGAGACCCAGTACTTC.

The chain links TRBV6-5 to TRBJ2-7; D ambiguous. Trimming stripped 0 bases from V and 1 base from J, with 7 bases between. Germline CDR1 MNHEY, CDR2 SVGAGI. This CDR3 is built from 14 residues. The CDR3 nucleotides are TGTGCCAGCAGTTACTCTGTCGGTTCCTACGAGCAGTACTTC. Translated: CASSYSVGSYEQYF.

The genes are TRBV30 and TRBJ1-4, with D possibly matching TRBD1 (6 bases). Trimming removed 5 bases from V and 7 bases from J, with 14 bases in between. Germline V gene data show CDR1 as GTSNPN and CDR2 as SVGIG (reference sequence). The CDR3 is 13 residues long. CDR3 coding DNA: TGTGCCTGGTCTCAGGGGAAGGGTGAAAAACTGTTTTTT. Protein: CAWSQGKGEKLFF.

The chain joins TRBV29-1 to TRBJ2-3; TRBD1 might be the D (6 bases). CDR1 SQVTM and CDR2 ANQGSEA come from the germline V gene. The CDR3 totals 13 residues. Trimming removed 5 bases at V and 0 bases at J, with 9 bases between. CDR3 loop: CSVSRGSTDTQYF. CDR3 DNA: TGCAGCGTTTCTAGGGGGAGCACAGATACGCAGTATTTT.

The rearrangement joins TRBV13 to TRBJ1-1; D is unclear. The CDR3 has 13 residues. V was pared by 4 bases and J by 2 bases, with 8 bases between. CDR1 is PRHDT, CDR2 FYEKMQ, per germline (reference sequence). The CDR3 nucleotides read TGTGCCAGCAGCTCTACTGATAACACTGAAGCTTTCTTT. Protein product: CASSSTDNTEAFF. The complete variable domain, with remaining parts taken from reference TRBV13 and TRBJ1-1, reads AAGVIQSPRHLIKEKRETATLKCYPIPRHDTVYWYQQGPGQDPQFLISFYEKMQSDKGSIPDRFSAQQFSDYHSELNMSSLELGDSALYFCASSSTDNTEAFFGQGTRLTVV.

The chain has TRBV7-9 and TRBJ1-6; no clear D gene. Germline V gives CDR1 SEHNR, CDR2 FQNEAQ (reference sequence). The CDR3 runs to 17 residues. Trimming took off 0 bases at V and 0 bases at J, with 9 bases between the two ends. CDR3 residues: CASSLAGRGSYNSPLHF. In DNA, the CDR3 is TGTGCCAGCAGCTTAGCCGGCCGAGGCTCCTATAATTCACCCCTCCACTTT.

The chain joins TRBV10-3 to TRBJ1-2, with TRBD1 matching 7 bases. The ends lost 10 bases at V and 2 bases at J; junction bases unmatched: 13. CDR3 size: 15 residues. Looked up from germline, CDR1 is ENHRY and CDR2 is SYGVKD. CDR3 sequence reads: CATDAQGTQNYGYTF. Written as DNA, the CDR3 is TGTGCCACCGACGCACAGGGGACTCAGAACTATGGCTACACCTTC.

This chain connects TRBV4-1 to TRBJ2-5, with a possible D match to TRBD1 (6 bases). Trimming pared 3 bases from V and 5 bases from J, leaving 13 bases between. The CDR3 is 14 residues long. The germline V gene encodes CDR1 MGHRA and CDR2 YSYEKL. CDR3 in amino acids: CASSQRTGSETQYF. DNA of the CDR3: TGCGCCAGCAGCCAGAGAACAGGGAGTGAGACCCAGTACTTC.

V gene TRBV4-1 combines with J gene TRBJ2-1; 7 nucleotides align to TRBD1. CDR1 and CDR2 from the germline V gene are MGHRA and YSYEKL. With 1 base clipped from V and 4 bases from J, the junction kept 19 bases outside the gene matches. The CDR3 runs to 20 residues. The CDR3 sequence is CASSQGAVLGRRGKYNEQFF. CDR3 DNA: TGCGCCAGCAGCCAAGGAGCGGTTCTAGGACGCAGGGGGAAGTACAATGAGCAGTTCTTC.

The chain has TRBV18 and TRBJ1-3; D is unresolved. CDR1 KGHSH and CDR2 LQKENI come from the germline V gene. The CDR3 runs 14 residues. Trimming pared 3 bases from V and 3 bases from J, leaving 9 bases between. The CDR3 spells CASSPIGDGNTIYF. DNA of the CDR3: TGTGCCAGCTCACCGATTGGGGATGGAAACACCATATATTTT.

J is TRBJ1-5 and V is TRBV18, with 7 bases fitting TRBD1. There are 14 residues in the CDR3. V shed 5 bases, J shed 3 bases, and the junction held 4 bases outside the gene matches. Looked up from germline, CDR1 is KGHSH and CDR2 is LQKENI. CDR3 in DNA: TGTGCCAGCTCAGCTGACAGGGTCAATCAGCCCCAGCATTTT. This translates into CASSADRVNQPQHF.

The rearrangement uses TRBV5-5 and TRBJ2-3, with D uncertain. Germline V lookup: CDR1 SGHKS, CDR2 YYEKEE (reference sequence). The CDR3 has 15 amino acids. Trimming stripped 3 bases from V and 0 bases from J, with 11 bases between. CDR3 protein: CASSSSILSTDTQYF. Written as DNA, the CDR3 is TGTGCCAGCAGCTCATCCATCCTGAGCACAGATACGCAGTATTTT.

This chain connects TRBV27 to TRBJ2-1; 7 bases are a match to TRBD2. Unmatched junction bases numbered 10, after V lost 5 bases and J lost 6 bases. The germline V gene has CDR1 MNHEY and CDR2 SMNVEV (reference sequence). CDR3 length equals 15 residues. CDR3 loop: CASSILTSPSNEQFF. CDR3 nucleotides: TGTGCCAGCAGTATACTGACTAGCCCCTCCAATGAGCAGTTCTTC.

The chain joins TRBV5-1 to TRBJ2-5; 8 nucleotides align to TRBD2. The CDR3 is 13 amino acids. Germline V gene sequence: CDR1 SGHRS, CDR2 YFSETQ. The J segment lost 5 bases and the V segment lost 5 bases, leaving 5 bases of the junction unmatched. CDR3 amino acids: CASSRGGDETQYF. Written as DNA, the CDR3 is TGCGCCAGCAGTCGGGGGGGTGATGAGACCCAGTACTTC.

This clone was seen a few times. This rearrangement joins TRBV6-1 to TRBJ1-5; D call uncertain. Deletions cut 7 bases from V and 0 bases from J, with 7 bases between. The CDR3 spans 13 residues. Germline CDR1 and CDR2: MNHNS and SASEGT. The CDR3 DNA reads TGTGCCAGCAAGTTAGATAGCAATCAGCCCCAGCATTTT. Its protein product is CASKLDSNQPQHF.

The rearrangement links TRBV25-1 to TRBJ1-3; D is unclear. Trimming removed 2 bases at V and 0 bases at J, with 11 bases between. From germline, CDR1 is MGHDK and CDR2 SYGVNS. CDR3 length: 16 amino acids. CDR3: CASSEQGWYSGNTIYF. In nucleotides, the CDR3 is TGTGCCAGCAGTGAACAAGGATGGTACTCTGGAAACACCATATATTTT.

This rearrangement joins TRBV11-2 to TRBJ2-5; the D gene is possibly TRBD2 (6 bases). The germline V and J ends were trimmed by 1 base and 2 bases, with 11 bases remaining between them. Germline V gene data show CDR1 as SGHAT and CDR2 as FQNNGV. CDR3 length equals 15 residues. In nucleotides, the CDR3 is TGTGCCAGCAGCTTAGGCGCGGGGCAGCAAGAGACCCAGTACTTC. Encoded protein: CASSLGAGQQETQYF.

This rearrangement joins TRBV28 to TRBJ1-3; D unresolved. CDR3 size: 15 residues. Trimming removed 5 bases from V and 2 bases from J, with 13 bases in between. The V gene's germline CDR1 is MDHEN and CDR2 SYDVKM. CDR3 DNA sequence: TGTGCCAGCAGTCCTTTATGGGAGGCTGGAAACACCATATATTTT. The encoded protein is CASSPLWEAGNTIYF. Complete variable domain (other parts from reference TRBV28 and TRBJ1-3): DVKVTQSSRYLVKRTGEKVFLECVQDMDHENMFWYRQDPGLGLRLIYFSYDVKMKEKGDIPEGYSVSREKKERFSLILESASTNQTSMYLCASSPLWEAGNTIYFGEGSWLTVV.

The V gene is TRBV4-1, the J gene TRBJ2-7, with D maybe TRBD1 (6 bases). The CDR3 extends over 15 amino acids. CDR1 is MGHRA, CDR2 YSYEKL, per germline. Between the trimmed V and J ends, which lost 6 bases and 2 bases, there was a span of 17 bases. The CDR3, as DNA: TGCGCCAGCAGGGCCAGGACAGATAGGACCTACGAGCAGTACTTC. This codes for CASRARTDRTYEQYF.

This chain joins TRBV2 and TRBJ1-2; D is uncertain. The germline CDR1 and CDR2 sequences are SNHLY and FYNNEI. The CDR3 length is 11 residues. V was clipped by 6 bases and J by 8 bases, with 10 bases between them. CDR3 protein: CASRLTRGYTF. The DNA of the CDR3 is TGTGCCAGCAGGTTAACGAGGGGCTACACCTTC.